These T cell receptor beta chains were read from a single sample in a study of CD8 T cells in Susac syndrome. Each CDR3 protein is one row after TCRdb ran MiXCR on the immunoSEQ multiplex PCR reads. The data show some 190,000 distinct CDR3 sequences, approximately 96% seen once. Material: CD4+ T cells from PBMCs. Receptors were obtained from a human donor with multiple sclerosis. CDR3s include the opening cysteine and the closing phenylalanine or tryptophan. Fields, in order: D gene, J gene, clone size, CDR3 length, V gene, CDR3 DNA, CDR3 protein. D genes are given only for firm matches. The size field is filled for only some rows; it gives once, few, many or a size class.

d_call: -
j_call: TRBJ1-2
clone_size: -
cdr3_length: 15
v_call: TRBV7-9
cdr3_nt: TGTGCCAGCAGCGGGCGGGGGGCCCGGGCCTATGGCTACACCTTC
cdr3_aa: CASSGRGARAYGYTF

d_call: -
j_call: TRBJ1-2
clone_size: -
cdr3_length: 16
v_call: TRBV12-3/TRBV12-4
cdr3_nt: TGTGCCAGCAGCCCCCTCCCCGGACAGCGCAACTATGGCTACACCTTC
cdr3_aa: CASSPLPGQRNYGYTF

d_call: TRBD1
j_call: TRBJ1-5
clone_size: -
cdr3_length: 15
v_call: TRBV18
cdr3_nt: TGTGCCAGCTCACATAAGGGACAGCTAAATCAGCCCCAGCATTTT
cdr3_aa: CASSHKGQLNQPQHF

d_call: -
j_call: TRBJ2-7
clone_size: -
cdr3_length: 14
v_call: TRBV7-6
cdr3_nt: TGTGCCAGCAGCGAAACGTGGGGCTCCTACGAGCAGTACTTC
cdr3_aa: CASSETWGSYEQYF

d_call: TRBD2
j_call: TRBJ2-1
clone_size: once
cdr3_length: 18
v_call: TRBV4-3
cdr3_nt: TGCGCCAGCAGCCAAGATCGGGCGGTGGGGCGGGGGGTCAATGAGCAGTTCTTC
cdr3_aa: CASSQDRAVGRGVNEQFF

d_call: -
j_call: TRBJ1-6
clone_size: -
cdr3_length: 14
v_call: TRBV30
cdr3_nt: TGTGCCTGGAGTGTACCCAGGGGTGGCTCACCCCTCCACTTT
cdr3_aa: CAWSVPRGGSPLHF

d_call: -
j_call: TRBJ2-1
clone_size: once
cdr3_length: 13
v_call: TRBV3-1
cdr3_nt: TGTGCCAGCAGCCGGGAGACCTACAATGAGCAGTTCTTC
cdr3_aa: CASSRETYNEQFF

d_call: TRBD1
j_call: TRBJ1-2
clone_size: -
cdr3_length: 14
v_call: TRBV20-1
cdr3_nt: TGCAGTGTCTCACAGGGGCCGCCTGAGAATGGCTACACCTTC
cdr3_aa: CSVSQGPPENGYTF

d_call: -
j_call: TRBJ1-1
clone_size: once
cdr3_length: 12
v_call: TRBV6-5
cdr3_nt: TGTGCCAGCAGTTACTCGGGGATTGAAGCTTTCTTT
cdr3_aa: CASSYSGIEAFF

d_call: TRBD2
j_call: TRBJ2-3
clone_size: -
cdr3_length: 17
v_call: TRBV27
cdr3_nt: TGTGCCAGCAGTTTGCGGAGACTAGCGGCTAGCACAGATACGCAGTATTTT
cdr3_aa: CASSLRRLAASTDTQYF

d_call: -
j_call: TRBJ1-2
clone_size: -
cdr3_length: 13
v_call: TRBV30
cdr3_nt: TGTGCCTGGAGTGTAAATGGGGCCGGTGGCTACACCTTC
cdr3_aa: CAWSVNGAGGYTF

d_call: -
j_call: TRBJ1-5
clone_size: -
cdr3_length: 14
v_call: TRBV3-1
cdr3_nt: TGTGCCAGCAGCCAGGGGGGTAGCAATCAGCCCCAGCATTTT
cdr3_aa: CASSQGGSNQPQHF

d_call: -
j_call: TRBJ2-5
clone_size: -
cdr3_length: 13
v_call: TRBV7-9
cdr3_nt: TGTGCCAGCAGCTTGGGCGGGAAGGGGACCCAGTACTTC
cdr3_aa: CASSLGGKGTQYF

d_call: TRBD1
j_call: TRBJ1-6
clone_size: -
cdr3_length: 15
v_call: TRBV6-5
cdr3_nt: TGTGCCAGCAGCCGGGGGGGACAGTGGAGTTCACCCCTCCACTTT
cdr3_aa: CASSRGGQWSSPLHF

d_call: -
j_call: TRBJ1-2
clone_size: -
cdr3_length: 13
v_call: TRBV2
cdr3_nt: TGTGCCAGCGCCACGGCAGGATGGCATGGCTACACCTTC
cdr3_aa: CASATAGWHGYTF

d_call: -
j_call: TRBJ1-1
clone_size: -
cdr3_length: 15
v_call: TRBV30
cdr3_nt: TGTGCCTGGAGTTCACGGGCCCGGGGGAACACTGAAGCTTTCTTT
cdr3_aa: CAWSSRARGNTEAFF

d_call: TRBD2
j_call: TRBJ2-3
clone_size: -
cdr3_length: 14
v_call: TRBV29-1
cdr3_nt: TGCAGCGTTGGCCGAGCGGGGGGCACAGATACGCAGTATTTT
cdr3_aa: CSVGRAGGTDTQYF

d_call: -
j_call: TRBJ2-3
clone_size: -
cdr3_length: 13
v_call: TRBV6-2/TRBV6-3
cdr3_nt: TGTGCCAGCAGCCCTATCCAGGGTGATACGCAGTATTTT
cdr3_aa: CASSPIQGDTQYF

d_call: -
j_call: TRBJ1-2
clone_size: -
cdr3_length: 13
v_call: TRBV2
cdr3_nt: TGTGCCAGCTCGAGGACGACAGGATATGGCTACACCTTC
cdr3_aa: CASSRTTGYGYTF

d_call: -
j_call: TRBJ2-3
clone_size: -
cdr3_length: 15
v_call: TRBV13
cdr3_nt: TGTGCCAGCAGCTTAGATGCCACTCGCGGAGATACGCAGTATTTT
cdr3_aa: CASSLDATRGDTQYF

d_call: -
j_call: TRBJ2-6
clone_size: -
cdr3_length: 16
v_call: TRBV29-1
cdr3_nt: TGCAGCGTTCGTGGAGGGGGTACGTCTGGGGCCAACGTCCTGACTTTC
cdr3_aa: CSVRGGGTSGANVLTF

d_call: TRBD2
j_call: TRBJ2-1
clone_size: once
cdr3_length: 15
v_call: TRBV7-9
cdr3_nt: TGTGCCAGCAGATCTAGCGGGAGCTCGAACAATGAGCAGTTCTTC
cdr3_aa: CASRSSGSSNNEQFF

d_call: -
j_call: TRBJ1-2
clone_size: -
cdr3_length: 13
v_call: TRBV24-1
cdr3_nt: TGTGCCACCAGTGATTTTTCCGGGTCTGGCTACACCTTC
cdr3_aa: CATSDFSGSGYTF

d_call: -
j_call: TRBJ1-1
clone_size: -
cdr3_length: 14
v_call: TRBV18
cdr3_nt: TGTGCCAGCTCACCACGGGATGAGGGAGGGAGAGCTTTCTTT
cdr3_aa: CASSPRDEGGRAFF

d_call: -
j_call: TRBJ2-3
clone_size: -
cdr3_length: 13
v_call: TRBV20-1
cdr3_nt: TGCAGTGCTAGCGGGCCGTACACAGATACGCAGTATTTT
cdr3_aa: CSASGPYTDTQYF

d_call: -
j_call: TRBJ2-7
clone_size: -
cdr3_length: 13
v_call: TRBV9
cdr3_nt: TGTGCCAGCAGCGTAGAGGGGCAACTCAGGCAGTACTTC
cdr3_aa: CASSVEGQLRQYF

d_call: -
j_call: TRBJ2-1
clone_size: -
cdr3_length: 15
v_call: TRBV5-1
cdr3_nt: TGCGCCAGCAGAGAAGACTTGCTTGTCTACAATGAGCAGTTCTTC
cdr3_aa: CASREDLLVYNEQFF

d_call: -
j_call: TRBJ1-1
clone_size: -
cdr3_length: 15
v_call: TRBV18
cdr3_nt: TGTGCCAGCTCACCAGTCTTTATCCCGAACACTGAAGCTTTCTTT
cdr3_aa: CASSPVFIPNTEAFF

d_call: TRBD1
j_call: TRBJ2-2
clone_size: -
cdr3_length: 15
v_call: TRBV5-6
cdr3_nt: TGTGCCAGCAGCCCGACAGGGCGTTGGGCCGGGGAGCTGTTTTTT
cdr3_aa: CASSPTGRWAGELFF

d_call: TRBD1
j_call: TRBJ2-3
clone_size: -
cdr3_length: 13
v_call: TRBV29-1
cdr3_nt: TGCAGCGGGGCGGACAGGGAATCAGATACGCAGTATTTT
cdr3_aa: CSGADRESDTQYF

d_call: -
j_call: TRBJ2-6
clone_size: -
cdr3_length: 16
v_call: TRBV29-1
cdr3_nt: TGCAGCGTTGGTTCAGGGCCCTTCTCTGGGGCCAACGTCCTGACTTTC
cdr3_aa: CSVGSGPFSGANVLTF

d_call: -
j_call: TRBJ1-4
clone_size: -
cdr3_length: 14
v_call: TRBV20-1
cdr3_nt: TGCAGTGCTTACCGGGACCCCCTAGGGGAAAAACTGTTTTTT
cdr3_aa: CSAYRDPLGEKLFF

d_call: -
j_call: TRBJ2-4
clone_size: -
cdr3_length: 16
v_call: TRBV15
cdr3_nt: TGTGCCACCAGCACATTACAGGGTGAAGCCAAAAACATTCAGTACTTC
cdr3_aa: CATSTLQGEAKNIQYF

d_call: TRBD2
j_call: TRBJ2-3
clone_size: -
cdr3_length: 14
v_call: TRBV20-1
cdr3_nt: TGCAGTGCTAGAACTAGCGGTCACACAGATACGCAGTATTTT
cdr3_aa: CSARTSGHTDTQYF

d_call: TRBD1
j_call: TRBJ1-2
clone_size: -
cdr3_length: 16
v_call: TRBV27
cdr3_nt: TGTGCCAGCAGACACAGGGGCGGAATGTCTAACTATGGCTACACCTTC
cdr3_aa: CASRHRGGMSNYGYTF

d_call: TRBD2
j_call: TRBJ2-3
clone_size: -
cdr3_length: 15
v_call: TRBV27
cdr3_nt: TGTGCCAGCAGTTTCGGACTAGCTGGTATAGATACGCAGTATTTT
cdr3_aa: CASSFGLAGIDTQYF

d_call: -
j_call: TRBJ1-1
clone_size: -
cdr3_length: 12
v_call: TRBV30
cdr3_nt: TGTGCCTGGCTTAGGGCCAGGACTGAAGCTTTCTTT
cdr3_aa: CAWLRARTEAFF

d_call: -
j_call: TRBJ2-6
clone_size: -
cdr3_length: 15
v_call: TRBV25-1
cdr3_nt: TGTGCCAGCAGTGAACAGGGGTCCGGGGCCAACGTCCTGACTTTC
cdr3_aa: CASSEQGSGANVLTF

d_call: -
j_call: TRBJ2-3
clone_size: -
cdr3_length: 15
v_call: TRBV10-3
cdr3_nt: TGTGCCATCAGTGAGCCGGCTAAGGGTTCAGATACGCAGTATTTT
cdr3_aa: CAISEPAKGSDTQYF

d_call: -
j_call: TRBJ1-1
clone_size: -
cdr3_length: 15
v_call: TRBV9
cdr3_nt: TGTGCCAGCAGCGTAGAGGCGGGCCCGATCACTGAAGCTTTCTTT
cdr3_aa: CASSVEAGPITEAFF

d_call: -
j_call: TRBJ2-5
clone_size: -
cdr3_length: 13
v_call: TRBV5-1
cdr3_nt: TGCGCCAGCATCTCCTCAAACCAAGAGACCCAGTACTTC
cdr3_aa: CASISSNQETQYF

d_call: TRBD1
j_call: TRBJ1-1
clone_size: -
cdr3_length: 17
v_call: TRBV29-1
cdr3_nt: TGCAGCGTCGAGATACCGGGACAGGGGGCTACGAACACTGAAGCTTTCTTT
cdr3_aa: CSVEIPGQGATNTEAFF

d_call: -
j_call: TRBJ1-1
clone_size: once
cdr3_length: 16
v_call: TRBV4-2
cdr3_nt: TGTGCCAGCAGCCAAACTGGGGCCCTGGAAGGTACTGAAGCTTTCTTT
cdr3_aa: CASSQTGALEGTEAFF

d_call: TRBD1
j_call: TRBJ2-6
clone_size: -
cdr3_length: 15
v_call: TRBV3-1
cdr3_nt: TGTGCCAGCAGCCAATGGACAGGGTTTGGCAACGTCCTGACTTTC
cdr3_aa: CASSQWTGFGNVLTF

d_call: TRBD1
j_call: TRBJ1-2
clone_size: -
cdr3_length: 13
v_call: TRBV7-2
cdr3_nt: TGTGCCAGCAGCTTAGTAGACAGGGTTGGCTACACCTTC
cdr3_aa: CASSLVDRVGYTF

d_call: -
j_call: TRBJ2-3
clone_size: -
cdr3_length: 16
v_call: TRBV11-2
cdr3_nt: TGTGCCAGCAGCTTAGTGGACAGATTAAGCACAGATACGCAGTATTTT
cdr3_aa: CASSLVDRLSTDTQYF

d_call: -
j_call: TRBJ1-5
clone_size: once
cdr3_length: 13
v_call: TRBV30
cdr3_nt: TGTGCCTGGAGTGACGGAGTCAATCAGCCCCAGCATTTT
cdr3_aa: CAWSDGVNQPQHF

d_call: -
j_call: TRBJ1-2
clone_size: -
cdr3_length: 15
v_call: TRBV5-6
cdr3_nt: TGTGCCAGCAGCTTCCGGGACGGGTACTTGTATGGCTACACCTTC
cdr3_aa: CASSFRDGYLYGYTF

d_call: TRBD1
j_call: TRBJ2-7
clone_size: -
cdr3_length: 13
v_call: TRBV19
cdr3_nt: TGTGCCAGTAGTATAAGGACAGGCTACGAGCAGTACTTC
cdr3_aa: CASSIRTGYEQYF

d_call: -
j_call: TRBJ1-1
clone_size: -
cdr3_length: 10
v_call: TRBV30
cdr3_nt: TGTGCCTGGGTACAGACTGAAGCTTTCTTT
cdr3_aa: CAWVQTEAFF

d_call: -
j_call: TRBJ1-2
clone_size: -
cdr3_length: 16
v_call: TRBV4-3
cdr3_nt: TGCGCCAGCAGCCAAGACGCAAGGGCAGGCTTCTATGGCTACACCTTC
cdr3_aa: CASSQDARAGFYGYTF

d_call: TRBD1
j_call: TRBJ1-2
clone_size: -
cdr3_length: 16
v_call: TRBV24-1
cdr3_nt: TGTGCCACCAGTGACCCCGGGACAGGGGGCCACTATGGCTACACCTTC
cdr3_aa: CATSDPGTGGHYGYTF

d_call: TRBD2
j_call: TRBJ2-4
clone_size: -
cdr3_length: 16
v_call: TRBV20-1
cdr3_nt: TGCAGTGCTAGGCCTTTGGGGAGCGGGGCGGGGAACATTCAGTACTTC
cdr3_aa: CSARPLGSGAGNIQYF

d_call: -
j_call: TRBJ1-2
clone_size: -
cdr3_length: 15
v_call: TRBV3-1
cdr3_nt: TGTGCCAGCAGCCAAATCGGGGGGAGCTTAAATGGCTACACCTTC
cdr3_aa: CASSQIGGSLNGYTF

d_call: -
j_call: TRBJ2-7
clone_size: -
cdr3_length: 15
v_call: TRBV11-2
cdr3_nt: TGTGCCAGCAGCTTTTTCCCGGCAGTGGTCTACGAGCAGTACTTC
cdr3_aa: CASSFFPAVVYEQYF